This TCR beta chain was identified in a study of cytomegalovirus exposure and HLA in healthy donors. Study summary: There were 85 million or so unique TCRs (from HLA-typed donors) in an early data release.

CDR1 and CDR2 from the germline V gene are LGHDT and YNNKEL (reference sequence). The CDR3 sequence is 9 residues long. V was pared by 9 bases and J by 11 bases, with 11 bases between. With 60 Vbeta and 13 Jbeta primers, the PCR was carried out. In the study's own analysis: Later reanalysis found roughly 80 million unique TCR beta chains, some 10 million of them shared. Clones were sequenced by immunoSEQ multiplex PCR, and TCRdb holds only the in-frame ones, with some missing. The D gene and trimming were derived from the DNA, and the V and J assignments and clone size from that table. The table records some 140,000 clones, roughly 78% of them present only once.

This chain connects TRBV3-1 (or the pseudogene TRBV3-2) to TRBJ2-7; D unclear. What was sequenced was PBMCs. The receptor was isolated from a man aged 35-49 years in good health and CMV-seropositive. The DNA for the CDR3 is TGTGCCAGTGGCCATCCGAAGTACTTC. Its protein is CASGHPKYF.